This TCR beta chain was profiled in a study of blood T cell repertoires in COVID-19. Study-wide background: T cells, B-cell-depleted T cells, or PBMCs provided the cDNA or gDNA that served as material.

As handled by the study authors: It was from reference gene primer amplification that nucleated cell counts were estimated. Repertoires were generated with immunoSEQ multiplex PCR, while TCRdb's copy carries only in-frame clones and drops some. Clonal size and the V and J genes are those of that table, whereas D and trimming came from the DNA. This sample has roughly 58,000 clones, with 70% to 85% found just once. V was pared by 5 bases and J by 6 bases, with 14 bases between. The V gene's germline CDR1 is SEHNR and CDR2 FQNEAQ (reference sequence). The CDR3 consists of 14 residues. The sample holds many counts of this clone.

Material for sequencing was peripheral blood. This clonotype originated in a man in his sixties or seventies with active COVID-19. The chain has TRBV7-9 and TRBJ1-5, with D tentatively TRBD1 (6 bases). CDR3 DNA: TGTGCCAGCAGCCTCTGGACAGTACCTCAGCCCCAGCATTTT. Translation: CASSLWTVPQPQHF.